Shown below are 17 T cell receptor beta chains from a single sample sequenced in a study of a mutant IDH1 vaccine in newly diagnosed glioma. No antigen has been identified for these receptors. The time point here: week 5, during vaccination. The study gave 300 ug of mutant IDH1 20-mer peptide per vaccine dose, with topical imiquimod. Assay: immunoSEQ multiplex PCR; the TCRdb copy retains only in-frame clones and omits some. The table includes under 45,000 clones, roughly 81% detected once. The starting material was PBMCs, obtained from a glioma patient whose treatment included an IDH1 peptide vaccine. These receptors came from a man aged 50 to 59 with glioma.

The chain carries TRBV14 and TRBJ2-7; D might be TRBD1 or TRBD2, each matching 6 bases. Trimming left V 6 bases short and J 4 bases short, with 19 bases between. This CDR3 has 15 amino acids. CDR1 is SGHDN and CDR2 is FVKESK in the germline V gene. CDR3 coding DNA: TGTGCCAGCAGTCAGAGGGGGGCTTTGACTTACGAGCAGTACTTC. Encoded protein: CASSQRGALTYEQYF. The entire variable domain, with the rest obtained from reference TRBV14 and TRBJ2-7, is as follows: EAGVTQFPSHSVIEKGQTVTLRCDPISGHDNLYWYRRVMGKEIKFLLHFVKESKQDESGMPNNRFLAERTGGTYSTLKVQPAELEDSGVYFCASSQRGALTYEQYFGPGTRLTVT.

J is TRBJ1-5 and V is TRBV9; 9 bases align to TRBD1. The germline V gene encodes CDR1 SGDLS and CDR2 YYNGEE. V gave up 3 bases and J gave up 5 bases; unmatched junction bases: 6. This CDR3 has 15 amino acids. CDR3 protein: CASSEGQGPYQPQHF. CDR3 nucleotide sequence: TGTGCCAGCAGCGAGGGACAGGGCCCTTATCAGCCCCAGCATTTT.

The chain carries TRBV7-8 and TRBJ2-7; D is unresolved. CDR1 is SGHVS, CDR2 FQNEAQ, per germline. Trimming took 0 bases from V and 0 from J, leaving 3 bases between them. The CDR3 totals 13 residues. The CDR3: CASSLASSYEQYF. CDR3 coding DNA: TGTGCCAGCAGCTTAGCGTCCTCCTACGAGCAGTACTTC.

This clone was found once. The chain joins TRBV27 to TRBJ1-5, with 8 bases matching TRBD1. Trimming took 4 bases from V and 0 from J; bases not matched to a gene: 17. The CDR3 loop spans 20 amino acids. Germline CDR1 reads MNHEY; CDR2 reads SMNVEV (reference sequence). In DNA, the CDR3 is TGTGCCAGCAGTTCCAAGACGGGACAGGTGCCTAGGGGTAGCAATCAGCCCCAGCATTTT. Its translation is CASSSKTGQVPRGSNQPQHF.

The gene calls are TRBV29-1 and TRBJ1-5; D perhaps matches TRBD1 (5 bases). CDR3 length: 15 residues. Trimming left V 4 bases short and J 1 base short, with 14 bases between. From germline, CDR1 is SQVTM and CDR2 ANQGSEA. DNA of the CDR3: TGCAGCGTTGCCTCGGGGCGCGGAAGCAATCAGCCCCAGCATTTT. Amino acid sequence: CSVASGRGSNQPQHF.

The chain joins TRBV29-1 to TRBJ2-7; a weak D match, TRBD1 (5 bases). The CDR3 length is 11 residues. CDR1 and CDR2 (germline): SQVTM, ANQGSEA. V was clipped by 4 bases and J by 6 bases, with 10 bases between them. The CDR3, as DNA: TGCAGCGTTGGTTTAGGGGCCGAGCAGTACTTC. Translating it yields CSVGLGAEQYF.

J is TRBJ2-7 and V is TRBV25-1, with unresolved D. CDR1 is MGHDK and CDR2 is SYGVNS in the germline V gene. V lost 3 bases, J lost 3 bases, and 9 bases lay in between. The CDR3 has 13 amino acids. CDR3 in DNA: TGTGCCAGCAGTGAGGGCGACGGCTACGAGCAGTACTTC. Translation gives CASSEGDGYEQYF.

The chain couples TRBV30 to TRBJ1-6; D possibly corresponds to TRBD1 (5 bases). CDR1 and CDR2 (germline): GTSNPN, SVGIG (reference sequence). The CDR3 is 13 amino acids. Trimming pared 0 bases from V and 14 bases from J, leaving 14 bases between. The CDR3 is CAWSVPQGRALHF. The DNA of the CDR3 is TGTGCCTGGAGTGTTCCCCAGGGTCGCGCCCTCCACTTT.

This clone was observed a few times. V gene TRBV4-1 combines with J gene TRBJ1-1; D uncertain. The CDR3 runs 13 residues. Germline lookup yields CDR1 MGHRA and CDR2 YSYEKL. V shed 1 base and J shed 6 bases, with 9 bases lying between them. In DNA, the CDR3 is TGCGCCAGCAGCCAAGTGGGTCGGCCTGAAGCTTTCTTT. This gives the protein CASSQVGRPEAFF.

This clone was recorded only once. DNA of the CDR3: TGCGCCAGCTCCTCGGGAGTACATCTCCTAGATGAGCAGTTCTTC. Translation gives CASSSGVHLLDEQFF. This chain joins TRBV5-1 and TRBJ2-1; weak D call: TRBD2 (6 bases). The V and J ends lost 7 bases and 8 bases respectively, with 22 bases between them. Germline assignment: CDR1 SGHRS and CDR2 YFSETQ. CDR3 length: 15 residues.

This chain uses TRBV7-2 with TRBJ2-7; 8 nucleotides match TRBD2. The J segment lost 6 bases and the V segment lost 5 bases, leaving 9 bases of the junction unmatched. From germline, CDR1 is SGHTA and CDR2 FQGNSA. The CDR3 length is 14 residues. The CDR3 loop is CASSPTVTSGEQYF. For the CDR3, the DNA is TGTGCCAGCAGCCCGACGGTTACTAGCGGCGAGCAGTACTTC.

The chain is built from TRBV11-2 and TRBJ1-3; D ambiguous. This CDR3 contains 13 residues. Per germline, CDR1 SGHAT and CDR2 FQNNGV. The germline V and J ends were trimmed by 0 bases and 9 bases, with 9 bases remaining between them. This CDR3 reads CASSLDARSTIYF. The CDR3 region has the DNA TGTGCCAGCAGCTTAGATGCTAGGAGCACCATATATTTT.

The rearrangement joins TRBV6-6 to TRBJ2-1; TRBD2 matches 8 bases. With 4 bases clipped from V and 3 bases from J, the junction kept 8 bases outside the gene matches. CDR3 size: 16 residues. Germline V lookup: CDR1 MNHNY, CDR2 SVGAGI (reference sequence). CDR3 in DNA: TGTGCCAGCAGTTCTGGCGGGGGGCTCGTCTACAATGAGCAGTTCTTC. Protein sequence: CASSSGGGLVYNEQFF.

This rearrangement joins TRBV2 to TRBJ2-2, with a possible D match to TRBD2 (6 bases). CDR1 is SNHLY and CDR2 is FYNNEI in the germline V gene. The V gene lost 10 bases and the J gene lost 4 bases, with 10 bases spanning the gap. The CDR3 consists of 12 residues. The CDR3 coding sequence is TGTGCCACCAGGACTACCACCGGGGAGCTGTTTTTT. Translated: CATRTTTGELFF. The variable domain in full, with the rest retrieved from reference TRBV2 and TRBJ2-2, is EPEVTQTPSHQVTQMGQEVILRCVPISNHLYFYWYRQILGQKVEFLVSFYNNEISEKSEIFDDQFSVERPDGSNFTLKIRSTKLEDSAMYFCATRTTTGELFFGEGSRLTVL.

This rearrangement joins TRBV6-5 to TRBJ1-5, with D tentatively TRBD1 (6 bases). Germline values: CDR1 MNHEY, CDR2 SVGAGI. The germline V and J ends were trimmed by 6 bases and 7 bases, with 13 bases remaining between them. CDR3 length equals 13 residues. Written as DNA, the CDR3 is TGTGCCAGCAGAACAGGGATTTACCAGCCCCAGCATTTT. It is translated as CASRTGIYQPQHF.

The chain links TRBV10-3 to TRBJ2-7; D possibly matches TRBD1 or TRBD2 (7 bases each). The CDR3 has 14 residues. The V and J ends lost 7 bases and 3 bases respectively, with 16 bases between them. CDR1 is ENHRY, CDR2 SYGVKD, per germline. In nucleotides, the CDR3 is TGTGCCATCACCTCGGGGAGGGGGCTCTACGAGCAGTACTTC. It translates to CAITSGRGLYEQYF.

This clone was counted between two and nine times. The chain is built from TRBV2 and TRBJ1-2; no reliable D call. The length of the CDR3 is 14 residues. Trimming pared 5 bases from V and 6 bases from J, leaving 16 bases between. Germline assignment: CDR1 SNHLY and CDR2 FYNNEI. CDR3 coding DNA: TGTGCCAGCAGTCTTTCTGCGGCCAACAATGGCTACACCTTC. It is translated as CASSLSAANNGYTF.